One sample yielded the 31 T cell receptor beta chains listed below, sequenced in a study of tumor-infiltrating lymphocytes in glioblastoma multiforme. TCR beta libraries were built from RNA through three nested multiplex PCR rounds using modified ARM-PCR. TCRdb itself ran the multiplex PCR reads through MiXCR, one entry per CDR3 protein. This sample has nearly 8,500 distinct CDR3 sequences, with around 80% found just once. Sequencing used brain tumor tissue. Source of these receptors: a male donor with glioblastoma.

This clonotype was recorded only once. At one boundary the junction diverges from the germline segment, which might be a read error. This CDR3 is CSVETAYNERCF. CDR3 bases: TGCAGCGTTGAGACAGCCTACAATGAGCGGTGCTTC. The chain combines TRBV29-1 with TRBJ2-1, with D perhaps TRBD1 or TRBD2 (5 bases each). This CDR3 has 12 amino acids. CDR1 SQVTM and CDR2 ANQGSEA come from the germline V gene.

As to this clonotype: The junction shows a germline mismatch at one end, possibly a read error. The chain links TRBV7-9 to TRBJ2-5; D is uncertain. Germline CDR1 reads SEHNR; CDR2 reads FQNEAQ (reference sequence). The CDR3 covers 16 residues. The CDR3 loop reads CASRNTGSRAPETQYF. As DNA, the CDR3 is TGTGCCAGCAGGAATACCGGGTCCCGGGCCCCAGAGACCCAGTACTTT.

In DNA form, the CDR3 reads TGCAGCGTCTTGAAGTTGTCCAATGAGCAGTTCTTC. Residues: CSVLKLSNEQFF. This chain connects TRBV29-1 to TRBJ2-1, with unresolved D. Deletions cut 6 bases from V and 6 bases from J, with 12 bases between. Germline V gives CDR1 SQVTM, CDR2 ANQGSEA. The CDR3 length is 12 residues.

Points on this clonotype: The CDR3 does not close with the conserved phenylalanine or tryptophan, likely indicating a read error. The chain employs TRBV11-1 and TRBJ1-1, with 9 bases identical to TRBD1. Germline V lookup: CDR1 SGHAT, CDR2 FQDESV (reference sequence). The CDR3 has 15 residues. In nucleotides, the CDR3 is TGTGCTAGCAGCTTCCCGGTGACAGGGGGCACTGAAGCTTTCTAT. Translated: CASSFPVTGGTEAFY.

In this sample, this clonotype turned up once. In this CDR3 the conserved last residue, phenylalanine or tryptophan, is missing, so a read error is likely. The V gene is TRBV6-6, the J gene TRBJ2-1; TRBD1 aligns across 10 bases. There are 17 residues in the CDR3. CDR1 and CDR2 (germline): MNHNY, SVGAGI (reference sequence). The DNA for the CDR3 is TGTGCCAGCAGATACTCCCCAGGGACAGGGGCCCACAATGAACAGTTCTGC. Translation: CASRYSPGTGAHNEQFC.

This clonotype was detected many times. V usage is TRBV11-2 and J usage is TRBJ2-2, with no clear D. V was clipped by 0 bases and J by 0 bases, with 8 bases between them. The CDR3 extends over 16 amino acids. Germline assignment: CDR1 SGHAT and CDR2 FQNNGV. CDR3 in amino acids: CASSLDLPPNTGELFF. The CDR3 DNA sequence: TGTGCCAGCAGCTTAGATCTCCCTCCGAACACCGGGGAGCTGTTTTTT.

A single count supports this clonotype. At one end, the junction sequence differs from germline, possibly due to a read error. The rearrangement links TRBV20-1 to TRBJ2-2; TRBD1 aligns across 8 bases. CDR3 length: 13 residues. The germline CDR1 and CDR2 sequences are DFQATT and SNEGSKA (reference sequence). The CDR3: CSARVDRARGAVF. CDR3 sequence (DNA): TGCAGTGCTAGAGTGGACAGGGCCAGGGGAGCTGTTTTT.

With regard to this clonotype: A much larger clonotype is one base distant, so this may be a read error. The chain has TRBV2 and TRBJ2-5; 10 bases align to TRBD1. Germline assignment: CDR1 SNHLY and CDR2 FYNNEI. This CDR3 is 15 amino acids long. The DNA of the CDR3 is TGTGCCAGCAGAATTCGACAGGGGGCTCGAGAGACCCAGAACTTC. Translating it yields CASRIRQGARETQNF.

The sample holds many counts of this clonotype. The rearrangement joins TRBV21-1 to TRBJ2-3; the table assigns TRBD1, which was not confirmed against the DNA. TRBV21-1 is described as a pseudogene. The CDR3 contains 19 residues. In DNA form, the CDR3 reads TGTGCCAGCAGCCATACCGGGACATCCCGTTTCCATAGCACAGATACGCAGTATTTT. Its translation: CASSHTGTSRFHSTDTQYF.

At least ten counts were recorded for this clonotype. V usage is TRBV20-1 and J usage is TRBJ2-7; 7 nucleotides align to TRBD2. Germline loops: CDR1 DFQATT, CDR2 SNEGSKA (reference sequence). CDR3 length: 17 residues. V gave up 5 bases and J gave up 0 bases; unmatched junction bases: 16. CDR3 in DNA: TGCAGTGCTCGCCGGGACTATAAATTCCTAAGCTCCTACGAGCAGTACTTC. The encoded protein is CSARRDYKFLSSYEQYF.

A word on this clonotype: A much larger clone is a single base away; this may be a read error. The chain carries TRBV11-2 and TRBJ1-1; weak D call: TRBD1 (6 bases). Germline loops: CDR1 SGHAT, CDR2 FQNNGV. Trimming cost V 6 bases and J 3 bases, with 14 bases left between them. The CDR3 length is 14 residues. This CDR3 reads CASRLGTIYTEAFF. In DNA form, the CDR3 reads TGTGCCAGCAGACTGGGGACAATTTACACTGAAGCTTTCTTT.

Of note for this clonotype: The CDR3 does not close with the conserved phenylalanine or tryptophan, likely indicating a read error. The limits of the CDR3 on the DNA are not certain, so only TCRdb's listed CDR3 is given. The chain couples TRBV4-2 to TRBJ2-3; TRBD2 is the table's D call and was not checked against the DNA. The germline gives CDR1 LGHNA, CDR2 YNFKEQ. The CDR3 has 17 residues if both end residues are counted. This CDR3 is CASSQDPLGLAGDTRYV.

The V gene is TRBV11-2, the J gene TRBJ2-3; 11 bases are shared with TRBD2. CDR3 length: 16 residues. Unmatched junction bases numbered 6, after V lost 3 bases and J lost 4 bases. CDR1 is SGHAT and CDR2 is FQNNGV in the germline V gene. The CDR3 loop is CASSFTSGSLSDTQYF. The CDR3 coding sequence is TGTGCCAGCAGCTTCACTAGCGGGAGTTTGTCAGATACGCAGTATTTT.

The gene calls are TRBV20-1 and TRBJ1-6; D uncertain. CDR1 DFQATT and CDR2 SNEGSKA come from the germline V gene (reference sequence). The CDR3 loop spans 15 amino acids. The CDR3 coding sequence is TGCAGCTCTAGAGGGCGGGGTTTCGTGAATTCACCCCTCCACTTT. Translation: CSSRGRGFVNSPLHF.

As concerns this clonotype: The junction departs from germline at one end; a sequencing error may be responsible. The chain carries TRBV11-2 and TRBJ1-2; D ambiguous. The CDR3 extends over 13 amino acids. The V gene's germline CDR1 is SGHAT and CDR2 FQNNGV. Here the CDR3 reads CASSLQSPYGYIF. CDR3 coding DNA: TGTGCCAGCAGCCTACAATCTCCCTATGGCTACATCTTC.

This clonotype was detected only once. The CDR3 does not end in the conserved phenylalanine or tryptophan, so this is likely a read error. This chain joins TRBV4-1 and TRBJ1-6; D call uncertain. This CDR3 is built from 15 residues. CDR1 MGHRA and CDR2 YSYEKL come from the germline V gene. The CDR3: CASQSLASGVSSLHL. The CDR3 nucleotides are TGCGCCAGCCAAAGCCTGGCATCTGGGGTTTCATCCCTCCACCTT.

Points on this clonotype: One end of the junction is discordant with germline, which a read error may explain. V is TRBV6-1 and J is TRBJ2-1, with 10 bases lining up with TRBD2. This CDR3 contains 16 residues. Germline loops: CDR1 MNHNS, CDR2 SASEGT. The CDR3 bases are TGTGTCAGCAGTGAAGCGATAGGACTAGCGGACAATGAGCAGTTCTTC. It yields the protein CVSSEAIGLADNEQFF.

Notes on this clonotype: A much larger clonotype is one base distant, so this may be a read error. The J gene is TRBJ1-5, the V gene TRBV2; D is ambiguous. The CDR3 consists of 14 residues. Germline values: CDR1 SNHLY, CDR2 FYNNEI. The CDR3 here is CASSGPRNGQPQHF. The CDR3 region has the DNA TGCGCCAGCAGTGGCCCGCGGAACGGCCAGCCCCAGCATTTT.

J is TRBJ2-1 and V is TRBV6-2 or TRBV6-3; 8 bases match TRBD2. This CDR3 has 14 amino acids. V lost 5 bases to trimming and J lost 8 bases; unmatched junction nucleotides: 8. The germline V gene encodes CDR1 MNHEY and CDR2 SVGEGT. The CDR3 loop is CASSLRGGPDEQFF. The CDR3 region has the DNA TGTGCCAGCAGTCTACGGGGGGGGCCCGATGAGCAGTTCTTC.

On this clonotype: One end of the junction does not line up with germline, which may come from a read error. The chain carries TRBV14 and TRBJ2-1; D not certain. This CDR3 region has 17 residues. Germline V gene lookup returns CDR1 SGHDN and CDR2 FVKESK. DNA of the CDR3: TGTGCCAGCAGCCAATTCCCAAAAGCGAGTAAAAACAATGGGCAGTTCTTC. It is translated as CASSQFPKASKNNGQFF.

By sample share, this clonotype is medium-sized. The V and J genes are TRBV10-3 and TRBJ2-7; the match to TRBD2 covers 7 bases. Germline V lookup: CDR1 ENHRY, CDR2 SYGVKD. V lost 7 bases, J lost 0 bases, and 9 bases stayed unmatched. The CDR3 length is 15 residues. The CDR3 sequence: CAIMAASGASYEQYF. The CDR3, as DNA: TGTGCCATCATGGCAGCTAGCGGAGCCTCCTACGAGCAGTACTTC.

The J gene is TRBJ2-1, the V gene TRBV12-3 or TRBV12-4; D is possibly TRBD2 (5 bases). CDR3 length: 17 amino acids. V lost 0 bases and J 2 bases, leaving 14 bases between the germline ends. The CDR3 region is CASSLARDRGTYNEQFF. The CDR3 DNA reads TGTGCCAGCAGTTTAGCGAGGGATCGAGGCACCTACAATGAGCAGTTCTTC.

Remarks on this clonotype: A read error may be the cause here, since a much bigger clone is one base away. The chain couples TRBV29-1 to TRBJ2-7; TRBD2 might be the D (6 bases). V was trimmed by 7 bases and J by 3 bases, leaving 19 bases between them. This CDR3 is 14 amino acids long. Germline V gene sequence: CDR1 SQVTM, CDR2 ANQGSEA. CDR3 region: CSAAGLARDYEQYF. CDR3 bases: TGCAGCGCCGCAGGGCTAGCGAGGGACTACGAGCAGTACTTC.

CDR3 coding DNA: TGTGCCAGCAGTTCCCACTCAAGTAACTATGGCTACACCTTC. It is translated as CASSSHSSNYGYTF. This chain connects TRBV6-2 or TRBV6-3 to TRBJ1-2, with D unresolved. The CDR3 extends over 14 amino acids. Trimming stripped 4 bases from V and 1 base from J, with 10 bases between. Germline V gene sequence: CDR1 MNHEY, CDR2 SVGEGT.

This clonotype has a single count. The chain couples TRBV5-6 to TRBJ1-1; 9 bases are a match to TRBD1. V gave up 2 bases and J gave up 5 bases; unmatched junction bases: 7. The CDR3 extends over 15 amino acids. Germline assignment: CDR1 SGHDT and CDR2 YYEEEE. The CDR3 spells CASSFGTGLGTEAFF. The CDR3 coding sequence is TGTGCCAGCAGCTTTGGGACAGGGTTAGGTACTGAAGCTTTCTTT.

The chain joins TRBV6-5 to TRBJ1-5; maybe TRBD1 (5 bases). Germline V CDR1 and CDR2: MNHEY, SVGAGI. With 7 bases removed from V and 7 bases from J, the gap between germline ends came to 23 bases. The CDR3 covers 16 residues. The CDR3 protein is CASNPGRALRDQPQHF. CDR3 nucleotides: TGTGCCAGCAACCCGGGACGGGCTCTCCGTGACCAGCCCCAGCATTTT.

The sample holds many counts of this clonotype. V usage is TRBV29-1 and J usage is TRBJ2-5; D unresolved. Trimming took 1 base from V and 14 from J, leaving 20 bases between them. Germline V gene sequence: CDR1 SQVTM, CDR2 ANQGSEA. This CDR3 region has 13 residues. The CDR3 coding sequence is TGCAGCGTTGAAGGAGGCAGTTCCTACAAGCAATACTTC. Its protein product is CSVEGGSSYKQYF.

CDR3 residues: CASSLGQNGYTF. The CDR3 nucleotides read TGTGCCAGCAGCCTAGGGCAGAATGGCTACACCTTC. This chain joins TRBV5-4 and TRBJ1-2; D gene uncertain. V gave up 4 bases and J gave up 6 bases, with 10 bases separating them. Germline CDR1 is SGHNT and CDR2 is YYREEE (reference sequence). The CDR3 totals 12 residues.

On this clonotype: This is likely a read error, given that the CDR3 carries no conserved phenylalanine or tryptophan at its end. The rearrangement uses TRBV11-2 and TRBJ2-5; D is uncertain. The CDR3 is 16 residues long. In germline, CDR1 is SGHAT, CDR2 FQNNGV. The DNA for the CDR3 is TGTGCCAGTAGCTCAGGTACGGCAGTCAAACAAGAGACCCAGTACATC. Translated: CASSSGTAVKQETQYI.

This chain links TRBV11-2 with TRBJ2-2; weak D call: TRBD2 (5 bases). This CDR3 region has 20 residues. The V gene lost 10 bases and the J gene lost 2 bases, with 32 bases spanning the gap. Germline V gene data show CDR1 as SGHAT and CDR2 as FQNNGV. In DNA form, the CDR3 reads TGTGCCAACACCCCCTCATTAGGCCAAGGGCTAGCTGTAAACACCGGGGAGCTGTTTTTT. Protein sequence: CANTPSLGQGLAVNTGELFF.

This clonotype occurred once. The V and J genes are TRBV14 and TRBJ1-1, with D uncertain. The CDR3 length is 16 residues. Deletions cut 0 bases from V and 0 bases from J, with 11 bases between. Germline V gives CDR1 SGHDN, CDR2 FVKESK. The CDR3 spells CASSQDLASMNTEAFF. CDR3 in DNA: TGTGCCAGCAGCCAAGATTTGGCCAGCATGAACACTGAAGCTTTCTTT.